This T cell receptor (beta chain) is from a study of control samples from healthy donors and cancer patients (dated by TCRdb to about 2020). The table lists this clone with a count of one. It has no known antigen specificity. It has no much larger one-base neighbor in the sample; base qualities were not kept. The library came from the immunoSEQ multiplex PCR assay. Not all clones reach the TCRdb copy of this immuneACCESS table, which keeps in-frame sequences only. Checked studies attribute under half of the gap to unresolved V genes and leave the rest unexplained. The sample yields roughly 370,000 clones; 90% were counted once. 5% to 8% of the sample is held by the ten biggest clonotypes. Reading from cysteine to phenylalanine, the CDR3 counts 14 amino acids. The retained sequence is limited to the CDR3, 42 bases, with the frame set at the first base. Deletion took 3 bases off V and 4 bases off J, with a span of 12 bases between the germline ends. CDR1 MDHEN and CDR2 SYDVKM were looked up in the germline V gene.

The sequence was collected from a man between 40 and 49 years old with head and neck cancer. This sequence uses TRBV28 and TRBJ1-2; D gene: possibly TRBD1, on 5 matching bases. The sequenced sample consisted of PBMCs. Here the CDR3 is given as CASSFTGLGYGYTF. The DNA sequence is TGTGCCAGCAGTTTCACGGGGCTTGGCTATGGCTACACCTTC.